A single sample gave rise to the 13 T cell receptor beta chains below, sequenced in a study of T cell repertoires in cytomegalovirus infection. TCRdb re-analysed the reads in MiXCR, keeping a single row per CDR3 protein. The sample shows around 450,000 distinct CDR3 sequences, roughly 30% of them seen only once. Sequencing used PBMCs. The source is a human donor in good health (CMV status not recorded). Some clones in this sample may be carry-over from other donors' samples.

The table lists this clonotype with many counts. This rearrangement joins TRBV7-2 to TRBJ2-3, with D possibly being TRBD1 (6 bases). Germline CDR1 reads SGHTA; CDR2 reads FQGNSA. V lost 1 base and J lost 4, with 9 bases in between. This CDR3 spans 14 amino acids. The CDR3 DNA reads as TGTGCCAGCAGCTTAGACAGGGTCCCAGATACGCAGTATTTT. It encodes CASSLDRVPDTQYF.

The rearrangement links TRBV3-1 to TRBJ2-2, with 8 nucleotides matching TRBD2. The CDR3 extends over 16 amino acids. V gave up 0 bases and J gave up 4 bases; unmatched junction bases: 4. Germline V gene data show CDR1 as LGHDT and CDR2 as YNNKEL (reference sequence). Here the CDR3 reads CASSQDPGLATGELFF. The CDR3, as DNA: TGTGCCAGCAGCCAAGACCCTGGACTAGCCACCGGGGAGCTGTTTTTT.

The chain links TRBV4-1 to TRBJ1-5; D uncertain. Germline lookup yields CDR1 MGHRA and CDR2 YSYEKL. The CDR3 extends over 16 amino acids. With 1 base removed from V and 0 bases from J, the gap between germline ends came to 10 bases. CDR3 in DNA: TGCGCCAGCAGCCAAGGGGCAGCATATAGCAATCAGCCCCAGCATTTT. This encodes CASSQGAAYSNQPQHF.

The chain has TRBV4-2 and TRBJ2-2; no reliable D call. Germline CDR1 is LGHNA and CDR2 is YNFKEQ. The CDR3 length is 13 residues. V gave up 4 bases and J gave up 8 bases, with 11 bases separating them. In nucleotides, the CDR3 is TGTGCCAGCAGCCCCCCCCCAGCGGGGGAGCTGTTTTTT. Protein: CASSPPPAGELFF.

This chain connects TRBV7-8 to TRBJ1-5; 9 bases map to TRBD1. V was clipped by 4 bases and J by 7 bases; unmatched bases: 8. The CDR3 is 15 residues long. Germline V CDR1 and CDR2: SGHVS, FQNEAQ. CDR3 bases: TGTGCCAGCAGCTCGACAGGGGGTGAGTTGCAGCCCCAGCATTTT. Encoded protein: CASSSTGGELQPQHF.

This sequence joins TRBV24-1 and TRBJ2-5, with D unresolved. V was trimmed by 7 bases and J by 5 bases, leaving 10 bases between them. The CDR3 sequence is 12 residues long. Germline-derived CDR1 and CDR2 are KGHDR and SFDVKD. CDR3 sequence: CATSSAGETQYF. The CDR3 DNA is TGTGCCACCAGCTCAGCCGGGGAGACCCAGTACTTC.

This clonotype was recorded a few times. In DNA, the CDR3 is TGTGCCAGCAGGCGACAGATTATGAACACTGAAGCTTTCTTT. The encoded protein is CASRRQIMNTEAFF. This chain joins TRBV6-2 or TRBV6-3 and TRBJ1-1; a weak D match, TRBD1 (5 bases). Trimming shortened V by 6 bases and J by 0 bases, and 11 bases separated the two germline ends. The CDR3 is 14 residues long. The germline gives CDR1 MNHEY, CDR2 SVGEGT.

This clonotype has just a few counts. The J gene is TRBJ2-7, the V gene TRBV14; D possibly corresponds to TRBD1 (6 bases). Germline CDR1 and CDR2: SGHDN and FVKESK. The V gene lost 3 bases and the J gene lost 5 bases, with 14 bases spanning the gap. This CDR3 spans 14 amino acids. The CDR3 here is CASSHRAGVHEQYF. The CDR3 nucleotides read TGTGCCAGCAGCCACCGGGCAGGGGTACACGAGCAGTACTTC.

The rearrangement joins TRBV12-3 or TRBV12-4 to TRBJ1-1, with no clear D. The CDR3 totals 13 residues. The V end lost 7 bases, the J end lost 11 bases, and 20 bases lay between the germline ends. CDR3 protein: CASTLQDGMGAFF. The CDR3, as DNA: TGTGCCAGCACCCTGCAGGACGGTATGGGGGCTTTCTTT.

With respect to this clonotype: A single base separates this from a much larger clone, so it may be a read error. This chain connects TRBV7-2 to TRBJ1-1; the D gene is possibly TRBD1 (6 bases). The CDR3 has 15 amino acids. Per the germline V gene, CDR1 is SGHTA and CDR2 is FQGNSA. For the CDR3, the DNA is TGTGCCAGCAGCTCCGCACCGCAGGGGAACACTGAAGATTTCTTT. This gives the protein CASSSAPQGNTEDFF. Supplemented by reference TRBV7-2 and TRBJ1-1, the full variable domain reads GAGVSQSPSNKVTEKGKDVELRCDPISGHTALYWYRQSLGQGLEFLIYFQGNSAPDKSGLPSDRFSAERTGGSVSTLTIQRTQQEDSAVYLCASSSAPQGNTEDFFGQGTRLTVV.

This clonotype was detected a few times. The V gene is TRBV20-1, the J gene TRBJ1-2; tentative D call: TRBD1 (6 bases). There are 17 residues in the CDR3. In germline, CDR1 is DFQATT, CDR2 SNEGSKA (reference sequence). The ends were cut back, 0 bases at V and 6 bases at J, with 23 bases in the middle. CDR3 region: CSARESGHRVAKDGYTF. Written as DNA, the CDR3 is TGCAGTGCTAGAGAATCGGGACATCGCGTCGCCAAGGATGGCTACACCTTC.

The sample holds many counts of this clonotype. V is TRBV11-2 and J is TRBJ1-1; D may be TRBD1 (5 bases). The CDR3 spans 16 residues. CDR1 SGHAT and CDR2 FQNNGV come from the germline V gene. The V end was cut by 5 bases, the J end by 1 base, with 17 bases between. CDR3 in amino acids: CASSEGTAGANTEAFF. In DNA form, the CDR3 reads TGTGCCAGCAGCGAGGGCACGGCTGGGGCGAACACTGAAGCTTTCTTT.

With regard to this clonotype: A read error may explain this, as a much larger clone is one base away. The rearrangement uses TRBV7-2 and TRBJ2-3; TRBD2 matches at 9 bases. From germline, CDR1 is SGHTA and CDR2 FQGNSA. This CDR3 is 18 amino acids long. The CDR3 spells CASSSEGGSGGYTDTRYF. The CDR3 DNA reads as TGTGCCAGCAGCTCGGAGGGGGGAAGCGGGGGGTACACAGATACGCGGTATTTT.